This T cell receptor beta chain was sequenced during a study of OX40 agonist ivuxolimab in advanced cancers. Study-level background: The diagnoses of dose-escalation patients were hepatocellular carcinoma, melanoma, renal cell or head and neck cancer.

Germline-derived CDR1 and CDR2 are LNHDA and SQIVND (reference sequence). This CDR3 has 15 amino acids. Trimming pared 6 bases from V and 0 bases from J, leaving 14 bases between. Measured with immunoSEQ multiplex PCR; TCRdb has only the in-frame clones, and not every one. Here the sample spans around 84,000 clones, approximately 84% being singletons. The study sampled blood at baseline, cycle 4 day 1, and cycle 7 day 1. In the case of this clone: The antigen is undetermined.

Findings of the study overall: The study observed clonal expansion of CD4+ and CD8+ blood T cells by week 6 at 0.1 to 3.0 mg/kg.

The rearrangement uses TRBV19 and TRBJ1-2; TRBD1 might be the D (6 bases). The sequence was obtained from an adult with an advanced solid tumor such as melanoma, head and neck, liver or kidney cancer. The sequencing here drew on CD4+ or CD8+ T cells sorted from blood, taken in a trial of the OX40 agonist ivuxolimab. The CDR3 nucleotides read TGTGCCAGTAGCACCGCAGGGGAAGCTAACTATGGCTACACCTTC. Encoded protein: CASSTAGEANYGYTF.